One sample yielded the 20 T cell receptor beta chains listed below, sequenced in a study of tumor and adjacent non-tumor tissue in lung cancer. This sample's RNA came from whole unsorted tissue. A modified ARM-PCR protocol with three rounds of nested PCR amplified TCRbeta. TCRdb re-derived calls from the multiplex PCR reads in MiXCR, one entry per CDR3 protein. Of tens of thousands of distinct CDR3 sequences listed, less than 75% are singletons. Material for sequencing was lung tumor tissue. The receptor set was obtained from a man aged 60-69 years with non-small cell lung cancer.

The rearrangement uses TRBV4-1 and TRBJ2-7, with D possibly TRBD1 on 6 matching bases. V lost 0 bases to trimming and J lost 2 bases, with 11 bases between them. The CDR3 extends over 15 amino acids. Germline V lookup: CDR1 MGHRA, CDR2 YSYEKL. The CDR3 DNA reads TGCGCCAGCAGCCAAGAACAGGGTTTCGCCTACGAGCAGTACTTC. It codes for CASSQEQGFAYEQYF.

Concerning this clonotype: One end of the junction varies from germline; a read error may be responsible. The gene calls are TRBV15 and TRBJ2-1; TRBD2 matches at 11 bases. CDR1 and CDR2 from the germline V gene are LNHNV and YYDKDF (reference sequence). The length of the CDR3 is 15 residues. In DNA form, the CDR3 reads TGTGTCACCAGCAGAGACATGACTAGCGGGACTGAGCGGTTCTTC. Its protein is CVTSRDMTSGTERFF. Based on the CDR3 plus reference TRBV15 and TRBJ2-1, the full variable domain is DAMVIQNPRYQVTQFGKPVTLSCSQTLNHNVMYWYQQKSSQAPKLLFHYYDKDFNNEADTPDNFQSRRPNTSFCFLDIRSPGLGDTAMYLCVTSRDMTSGTERFFGPGTRLTVL.

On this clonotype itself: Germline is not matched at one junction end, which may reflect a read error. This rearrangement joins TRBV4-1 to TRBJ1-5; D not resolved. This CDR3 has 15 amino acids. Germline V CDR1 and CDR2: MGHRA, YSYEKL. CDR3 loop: CASSQDLGSIQSQHF. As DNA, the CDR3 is TGCGCCAGCAGCCAAGATCTAGGGTCCATTCAGTCCCAGCATTTT.

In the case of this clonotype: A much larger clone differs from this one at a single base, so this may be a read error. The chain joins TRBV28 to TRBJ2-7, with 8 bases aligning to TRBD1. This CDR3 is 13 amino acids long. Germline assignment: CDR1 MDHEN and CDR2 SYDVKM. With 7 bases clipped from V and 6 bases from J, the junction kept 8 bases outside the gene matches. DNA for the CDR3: TGTGCCAGCACTGCGACAGGGGAACTCGAGCAGTACTTC. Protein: CASTATGELEQYF.

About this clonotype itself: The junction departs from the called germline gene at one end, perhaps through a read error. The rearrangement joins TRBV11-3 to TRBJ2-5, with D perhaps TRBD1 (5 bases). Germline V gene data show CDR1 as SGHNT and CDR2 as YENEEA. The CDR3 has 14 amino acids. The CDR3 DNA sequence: TGTGCCGGCAGCCAGGGCGCAACGCAAGAGACCCAATACTTC. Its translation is CAGSQGATQETQYF.

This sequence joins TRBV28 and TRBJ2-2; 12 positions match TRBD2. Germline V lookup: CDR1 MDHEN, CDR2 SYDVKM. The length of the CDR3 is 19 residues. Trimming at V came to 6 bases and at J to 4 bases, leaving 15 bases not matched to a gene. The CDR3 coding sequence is TGTGCCAGCAGGGGGTCTCTAGCGGGAGGGCCCTTGGGCACCGGGGAGCTGTTTTTT. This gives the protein CASRGSLAGGPLGTGELFF. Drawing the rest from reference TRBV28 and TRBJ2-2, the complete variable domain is DVKVTQSSRYLVKRTGEKVFLECVQDMDHENMFWYRQDPGLGLRLIYFSYDVKMKEKGDIPEGYSVSREKKERFSLILESASTNQTSMYLCASRGSLAGGPLGTGELFFGEGSRLTVL.

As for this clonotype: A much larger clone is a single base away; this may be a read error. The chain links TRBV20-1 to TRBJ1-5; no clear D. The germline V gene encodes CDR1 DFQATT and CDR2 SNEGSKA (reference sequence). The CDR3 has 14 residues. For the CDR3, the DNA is TGCTGTGCTAGAGTGGGTCAGCTTAATCAGCCCCAGCATTTT. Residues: CCARVGQLNQPQHF.

The DNA of the CDR3 is TGTGCCAGCAGTTGGACAGGGGGCGGAGGGGAGCTGTTTTTT. Its protein is CASSWTGGGGELFF. The V and J genes are TRBV6-1 and TRBJ2-2; 11 nucleotides align to TRBD1. Germline CDR1 reads MNHNS; CDR2 reads SASEGT. This CDR3 is 14 amino acids long. Trimming cost V 5 bases and J 8 bases; bases outside gene matches: 4.

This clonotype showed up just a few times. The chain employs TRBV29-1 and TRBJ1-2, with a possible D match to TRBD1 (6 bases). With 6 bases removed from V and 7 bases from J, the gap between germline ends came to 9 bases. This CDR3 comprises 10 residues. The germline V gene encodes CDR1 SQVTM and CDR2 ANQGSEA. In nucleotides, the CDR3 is TGCAGCGTGGGCAGGGGTGGCTACACCTTC. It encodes CSVGRGGYTF.

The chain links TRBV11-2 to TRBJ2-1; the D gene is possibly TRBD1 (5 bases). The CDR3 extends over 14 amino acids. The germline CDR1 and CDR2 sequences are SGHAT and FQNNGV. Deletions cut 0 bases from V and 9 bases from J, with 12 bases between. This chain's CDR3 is CASSLDHGAFEQFF. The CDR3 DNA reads TGTGCCAGCAGCTTAGATCATGGGGCGTTTGAGCAGTTCTTC.

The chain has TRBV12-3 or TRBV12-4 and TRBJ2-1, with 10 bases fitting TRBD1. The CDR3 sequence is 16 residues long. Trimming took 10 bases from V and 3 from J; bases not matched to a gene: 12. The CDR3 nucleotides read TGTGCCACCAGCGCCGGGACAGGGGTGAGCTACAATGAGCAGTTCTTC. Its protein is CATSAGTGVSYNEQFF.

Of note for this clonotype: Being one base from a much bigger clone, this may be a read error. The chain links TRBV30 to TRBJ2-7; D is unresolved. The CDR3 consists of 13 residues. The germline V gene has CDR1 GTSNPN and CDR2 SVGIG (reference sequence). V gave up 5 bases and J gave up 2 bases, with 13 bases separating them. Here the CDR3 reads CAWSSWQTYEQYF. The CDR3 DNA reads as TGTGCCTGGTCCAGCTGGCAAACCTACGAGCAGTACTTC.

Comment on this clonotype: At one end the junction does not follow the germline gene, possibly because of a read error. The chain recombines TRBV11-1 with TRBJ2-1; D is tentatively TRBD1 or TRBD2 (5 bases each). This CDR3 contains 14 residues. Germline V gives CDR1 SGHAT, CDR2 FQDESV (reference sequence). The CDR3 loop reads CVSSLGTPYNEQFF. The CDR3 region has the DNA TGTGTCAGCAGCTTAGGGACCCCCTACAATGAGCAGTTCTTC.

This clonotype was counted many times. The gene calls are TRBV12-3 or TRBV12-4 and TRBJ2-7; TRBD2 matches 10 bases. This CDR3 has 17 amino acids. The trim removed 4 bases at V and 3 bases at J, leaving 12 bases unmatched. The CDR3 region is CASSSSGSLRRDYEQYF. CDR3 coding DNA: TGTGCCAGCAGTTCTAGCGGGAGTTTAAGACGAGACTACGAGCAGTACTTC.

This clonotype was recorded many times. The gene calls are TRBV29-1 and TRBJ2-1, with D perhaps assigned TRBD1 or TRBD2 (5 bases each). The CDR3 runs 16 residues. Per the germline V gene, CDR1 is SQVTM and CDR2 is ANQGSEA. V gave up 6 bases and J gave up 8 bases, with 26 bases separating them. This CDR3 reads CSVDTTRLEVIYEQFF. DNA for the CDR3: TGCAGCGTGGACACAACTAGATTAGAAGTGATCTATGAGCAGTTCTTC.

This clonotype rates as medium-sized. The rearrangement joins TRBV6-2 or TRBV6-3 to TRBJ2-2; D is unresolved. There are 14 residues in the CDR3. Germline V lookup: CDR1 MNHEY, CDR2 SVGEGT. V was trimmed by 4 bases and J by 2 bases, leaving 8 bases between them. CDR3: CASSSSENTGELFF. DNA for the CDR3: TGTGCCAGCAGTTCATCGGAAAACACCGGGGAGCTGTTTTTT.

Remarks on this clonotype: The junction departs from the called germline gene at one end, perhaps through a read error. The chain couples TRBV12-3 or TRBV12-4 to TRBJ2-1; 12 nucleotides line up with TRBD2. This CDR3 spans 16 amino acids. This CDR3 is CTSTRRPSGGVNEQFF. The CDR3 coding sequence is TGTACCAGCACCCGCCGACCTAGCGGGGGGGTTAATGAGCAATTCTTC.

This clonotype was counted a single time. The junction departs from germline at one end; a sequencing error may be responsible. The CDR3 here is CTSSFECLETRYF. The CDR3 region has the DNA TGCACCAGCAGCTTCGAGTGCTTGGAGACCCGGTACTTC. The chain combines TRBV5-1 with TRBJ2-5; no definite D call. Germline V gives CDR1 SGHRS, CDR2 YFSETQ. The CDR3 has 13 amino acids.

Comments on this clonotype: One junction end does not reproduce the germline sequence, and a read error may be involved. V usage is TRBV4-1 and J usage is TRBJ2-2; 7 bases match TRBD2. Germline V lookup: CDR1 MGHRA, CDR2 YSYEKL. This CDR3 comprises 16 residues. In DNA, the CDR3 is TGCGCCAGCAGCCAAGAGGAGCGGGGTGGCAGCGGGAAGCTGTTTTTT. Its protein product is CASSQEERGGSGKLFF.

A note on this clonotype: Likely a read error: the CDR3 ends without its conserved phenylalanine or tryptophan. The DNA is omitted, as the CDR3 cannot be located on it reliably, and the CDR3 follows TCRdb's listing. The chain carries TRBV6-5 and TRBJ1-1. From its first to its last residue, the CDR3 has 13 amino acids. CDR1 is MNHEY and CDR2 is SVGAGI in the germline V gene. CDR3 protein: CATQIGMNAEVFY.